This TCR beta chain was captured in a study of blood T cell repertoires in COVID-19. About the research overall: Sites in the United States, Italy and Spain provided acute and convalescent COVID-19 samples. The analysed material was cDNA or gDNA that came from T cells, B-cell-depleted T cells, or PBMCs.

Germline CDR1 and CDR2: MNHNS and SASEGT. V dropped 3 bases and J dropped 7 bases, with 18 bases sitting between them. The CDR3 sequence is 15 residues long. Original processing notes: Amplification of reference gene primers provided the estimated nucleated cell counts. TCRdb keeps only in-frame clones here, not all; method: immunoSEQ multiplex PCR. D and trimming were read from the DNA, whereas the V and J calls and clone size are those reported in that table. The repertoire holds around 95,000 clones, roughly nine tenths seen once, with 4% to 6% in the top ten. The chain carries TRBV6-1 and TRBJ1-2; TRBD1 might be the D (5 bases). The source material was peripheral blood. The clonotype comes from a man aged 50-59 years with acute or convalescent COVID-19. The CDR3 here is CASSEEGHLNVGYTF. As DNA, the CDR3 is TGTGCCAGCAGTGAGGAAGGACATCTAAACGTTGGCTACACCTTC.